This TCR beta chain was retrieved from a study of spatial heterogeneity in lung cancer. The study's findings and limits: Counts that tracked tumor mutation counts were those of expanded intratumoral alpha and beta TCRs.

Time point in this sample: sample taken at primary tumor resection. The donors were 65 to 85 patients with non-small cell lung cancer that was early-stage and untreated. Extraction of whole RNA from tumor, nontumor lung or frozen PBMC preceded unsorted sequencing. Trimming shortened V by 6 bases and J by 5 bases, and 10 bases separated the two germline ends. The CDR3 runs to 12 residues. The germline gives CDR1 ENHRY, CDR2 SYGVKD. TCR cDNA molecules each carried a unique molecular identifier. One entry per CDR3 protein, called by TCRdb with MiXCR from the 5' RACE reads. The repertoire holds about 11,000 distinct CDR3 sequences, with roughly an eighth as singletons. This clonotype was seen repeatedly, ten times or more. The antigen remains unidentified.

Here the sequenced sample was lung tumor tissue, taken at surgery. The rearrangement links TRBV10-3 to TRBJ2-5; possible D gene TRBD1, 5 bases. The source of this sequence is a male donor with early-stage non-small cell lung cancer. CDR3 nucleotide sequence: TGTGCCATCAGCCAGGGTGCTGAGACCCAGTACTTC. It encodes CAISQGAETQYF.